This TCR beta chain was found in a study of technical replicates of blood from a handful of donors. This table comes from immunoSEQ multiplex PCR, and its TCRdb copy is limited to in-frame clones, with some not included. The table includes roughly 60,000 clones, about 86% detected once. This CDR3 contains 16 residues. J lost 4 bases, V lost 0 bases, and 6 bases had no gene match. CDR1 SGDLS and CDR2 YYNGEE come from the germline V gene. Points on this clone: Distinct nucleotide sequences in the sample also encode this CDR3.

Sequencing was carried out using PBMCs. The rearrangement uses TRBV9 and TRBJ2-3; 9 bases are shared with TRBD2. The origin of this receptor is a human donor in good health. Some clones in this sample may be carry-over from other donors' samples. The CDR3, as DNA: TGTGCCAGCAGCGTAGAAGGGCGGGGGGGCGCAGATACGCAGTATTTT. Residues: CASSVEGRGGADTQYF.